A single sample gave rise to the 3 T cell receptor beta chains below, sequenced in a study of T-cell reconstitution after alpha-beta-depleted transplantation in children. The authors prepared the TCRbeta library with unique molecular identifiers. MiXCR, run by TCRdb on the PCR reads, gives a single entry per CDR3 protein. The sample consists of about 250,000 distinct CDR3 sequences, roughly 25% of them appearing once. This specimen consisted of PBMCs, mostly from graft donor cells, obtained 360 days after TCRalphabeta/CD19-depleted stem cell transplant. The source is a female patient aged 2-15 years who had a stem cell transplant for congenital amegakaryocytic thrombocytopenia, so the T cells may come from the graft donor.

This clonotype was seen a few times. The V and J genes are TRBV5-1 and TRBJ1-5, with D perhaps matching TRBD1 (6 bases). Trimming pared 1 base from V and 7 bases from J, leaving 15 bases between. Germline V gene sequence: CDR1 SGHRS, CDR2 YFSETQ. The CDR3 totals 15 residues. The CDR3 DNA is TGCGCCAGCAGCTTGAGGGCAGGGGATCCCCAGCCCCAGCATTTT. It specifies CASSLRAGDPQPQHF.

The chain recombines TRBV11-2 with TRBJ2-1, with 10 nucleotides matching TRBD2. This CDR3 has 15 residues. V was pared by 4 bases and J by 4 bases, with 4 bases of the junction left unmatched. Germline V gene sequence: CDR1 SGHAT, CDR2 FQNNGV. The CDR3 nucleotides are TGTGCCAGCAGCTCCCTGACTAGCGGGTACAATGAGCAGTTCTTC. Residues: CASSSLTSGYNEQFF.

The chain is built from TRBV16 and TRBJ2-7; weak D call: TRBD2 (5 bases). The CDR3 contains 14 residues. Germline values: CDR1 KGHSY, CDR2 FQNENV. The V end lost 2 bases, the J end lost 1 base, and 9 bases lay between the germline ends. The CDR3 nucleotides are TGTGCCAGCAGCCAAACACGGAGGTCCTACGAGCAGTACTTC. It yields the protein CASSQTRRSYEQYF. The variable domain in full, with the rest retrieved from reference TRBV16 and TRBJ2-7, is GEEVAQTPKHLVRGEGQKAKLYCAPIKGHSYVFWYQQVLKNEFKFLISFQNENVFDETGMPKERFSAKCLPNSPCSLEIQATKLEDSAVYFCASSQTRRSYEQYFGPGTRLTVT.